This T cell receptor beta chain was obtained from a study of regulatory T cells in long-lasting Graves disease. Time point reported: newly diagnosed GD, antithyroid drugs for less than 3 months. Following extraction of RNA from PBMCs, that RNA was used to make the TCR library. This clonotype was counted at least ten times. The authors built TCR beta libraries using iRepertoire HTBI primers and Arm-PCR of CDR3 regions. TCRdb re-analysed the multiplex PCR reads in MiXCR, keeping a single row per CDR3 protein. This sample has fewer than 350,000 distinct CDR3 sequences; about 18% occur once, and the top ten carry roughly 40%. V lost 5 bases to trimming and J lost 0 bases; unmatched junction nucleotides: 3. The CDR3 is 18 amino acids.

This receptor was identified in a female donor with Graves disease. This sequence joins TRBV12-3 or TRBV12-4 and TRBJ2-2; 16 nucleotides align to TRBD2. Specimen: peripheral blood mononuclear cells (PBMCs), collected at new diagnosis, from a patient treated with antithyroid drugs. The CDR3 reads CASSLGLAGGPNTGELFF. CDR3 in DNA: TGTGCCAGCAGTCTGGGACTAGCGGGAGGGCCGAACACCGGGGAGCTGTTTTTT.